This entry is about one T cell receptor (beta chain). Its cognate antigen is unknown. The CDR3 totals 16 residues. The V segment lost 5 bases and the J segment 1 base; nucleotides outside the gene matches: 12. Germline lookup yields CDR1 GTSNPN and CDR2 SVGIG (reference sequence). The source of the sample is a study of Ad26.COV2.S vaccination and SARS-CoV-2 variants. The wider study: By the intramuscular route, Ad26.COV2.S was given once, or twice 56 days apart. Study observations and caveats: Quantification of TCR breadth and depth may have yielded underestimates of total T cell responses. Responses of spike-specific T cells (both CD8+ and CD4+) reportedly showed substantial breadth after vaccination.

Method: immunoSEQ multiplex PCR; TCRdb's copy keeps in-frame clones and lacks some. The profile covers over 450,000 clones, with roughly 87% appearing a single time and about 1.7% taken by the ten largest. Treatment described: roughly 20 received Ad26.COV2.S at low or high dose, single or two shots; 5 received placebo; per-sample allocation not given. Day 63 after the first vaccine or placebo injection was the time point for sampling. This vaccine is an Ad26 vector that expresses the Wuhan-strain SARS-CoV-2 spike. The TCR comes from a person between 18 and 65 years old who received the Ad26.COV2.S COVID-19 vaccine or a placebo. The J gene is TRBJ2-3, the V gene TRBV30; TRBD2 matches 7 bases. The starting material was peripheral blood, obtained in a trial of Ad26.COV2.S vaccine versus placebo. CDR3 loop: CAWGWGGGAGTDTQYF. CDR3 nucleotide sequence: TGTGCCTGGGGATGGGGCGGGGGAGCTGGCACAGATACGCAGTATTTT.